Listed below are T cell receptor beta chains from one sample, sequenced in a study of T cell responses to AZD1222 COVID-19 vaccine. Profiling relied on immunoSEQ multiplex PCR, and the TCRdb table lists in-frame clones only, not all of them. The profile shows about 84,000 clones, 70% to 90% of them singletons. The sample in question was peripheral blood, obtained 28 days after the second AZD1222 dose. The source is an adult who received the AZD1222 COVID-19 vaccine. The CDR3 runs from the conserved cysteine through the conserved F or W. A D gene is named only where the DNA matches it firmly. Not every row has a clone size; where given, it reads once, few, many or a size class.

>TRBD2|TRBJ2-6|-|TRBV27
CASSLSAGVLAGGYSGANVLTF
TGTGCCAGCAGTTTATCGGCGGGGGTCCTAGCGGGAGGGTACTCTGGGGCCAACGTCCTGACTTTC
>TRBD1|TRBJ2-1|-|TRBV18
CASSEQGQAGEQFF
TGTGCCAGCTCAGAACAAGGACAGGCTGGTGAGCAGTTCTTC
>-|TRBJ1-2|-|TRBV3-1/TRBV3-2
CASSQVQYGYTF
TGTGCCAGCAGCCAAGTGCAGTATGGCTACACCTTC
>TRBD1|TRBJ1-1|-|TRBV6-2/TRBV6-3
CASSYAGTGSFEAFF
TGTGCCAGCAGTTATGCCGGGACAGGGTCTTTTGAAGCTTTCTTT
>-|TRBJ2-3|-|TRBV19
CASSAWRSSTDTQYF
TGTGCCAGTAGCGCTTGGCGGTCTAGCACAGATACGCAGTATTTT
>TRBD1|TRBJ1-5|-|TRBV4-1
CASSQALTGGVSNQPQHF
TGCGCCAGCAGCCAAGCTTTAACAGGGGGCGTTAGCAATCAGCCCCAGCATTTT
>-|TRBJ1-1|-|TRBV3-1/TRBV3-2
CASSQVGGNTEAFF
TGTGCCAGCAGCCAAGTGGGGGGGAACACTGAAGCTTTCTTT
>-|TRBJ1-5|-|TRBV19
CASSNLQGSNQPQHF
TGTGCCAGTAGTAACTTACAGGGTAGCAATCAGCCCCAGCATTTT
>-|TRBJ1-1|-|TRBV5-1
CASSLDGTEAFF
TGCGCCAGCAGCTTGGACGGGACTGAAGCTTTCTTT
>-|TRBJ2-3|-|TRBV6-1
CASSEDGTTDTQYF
TGTGCCAGCAGTGAAGACGGAACCACAGATACGCAGTATTTT
>-|TRBJ2-7|-|TRBV20-1
CSATQNYEQYF
TGCAGTGCTACCCAGAACTACGAGCAGTACTTC
>-|TRBJ2-4|-|TRBV15
CATSRKTGIQYF
TGTGCCACCAGCAGAAAGACGGGCATTCAGTACTTC
>-|TRBJ1-6|-|TRBV18
CASSLDRISYNSPLHF
TGTGCCAGCTCACTGGACAGAATCTCCTATAATTCACCCCTCCACTTT
>TRBD2|TRBJ2-2|once|TRBV28
CASSSTSGGARELFF
TGTGCCAGCAGTTCGACTAGCGGGGGGGCTAGGGAGCTGTTTTTT
>-|TRBJ2-7|-|TRBV6-2/TRBV6-3
CASSYSNHHRAYEQYF
TGTGCCAGCAGTTACTCGAATCACCACAGGGCCTACGAGCAGTACTTC
>-|TRBJ2-2|-|TRBV9
CASSVLSGAGELFF
TGTGCCAGCAGCGTTTTGTCAGGTGCCGGGGAGCTGTTTTTT
>TRBD2|TRBJ2-1|-|TRBV7-2
CASSKRTSGGPSSYNEQFF
TGTGCCAGCAGCAAACGGACTAGCGGGGGCCCGAGCTCCTACAATGAGCAGTTCTTC
>-|TRBJ1-5|-|TRBV9
CASSVGSGGFGQPQHF
TGTGCCAGCAGCGTAGGAAGCGGGGGGTTCGGGCAGCCCCAGCATTTT
>TRBD2|TRBJ2-2|-|TRBV6-2/TRBV6-3
CASSYSGTSYGELFF
TGTGCCAGCAGTTACTCGGGGACTAGCTACGGGGAGCTGTTTTTT
>TRBD2|TRBJ2-3|-|TRBV11-3
CASSLRASGPRTDTQYF
TGTGCCAGCAGCTTAAGGGCTAGCGGGCCTCGCACAGATACGCAGTATTTT
>-|TRBJ1-2|-|TRBV3-1/TRBV3-2
CASSSLGGINYGYTF
TGTGCCAGCAGTTCTCTCGGGGGGATAAACTATGGCTACACCTTC
>-|TRBJ2-7|-|TRBV27
CASSLGRGPYEQYF
TGTGCCAGCAGTTTAGGTCGGGGGCCCTACGAGCAGTACTTC
>TRBD1|TRBJ1-1|-|TRBV30
CAWSVGGSRTALF
TGTGCCTGGAGTGTAGGGGGCTCCCGGACCGCTCTCTTT
>-|TRBJ1-2|-|TRBV5-1
CASTLGSGMSGYTF
TGCGCCAGCACCCTTGGGTCAGGGATGAGTGGCTACACCTTC
>-|TRBJ2-7|once|TRBV28
CASSLWPGSISYEQYF
TGTGCCAGCAGTTTATGGCCCGGGAGTATCTCCTACGAGCAGTACTTC
>-|TRBJ1-2|few|TRBV19
CASSSLVVVYGYTF
TGTGCCAGTAGTAGTCTGGTGGTCGTCTATGGCTACACCTTC
>TRBD1|TRBJ1-1|-|TRBV11-3
CASSLSGTGDTEAFF
TGTGCCAGCAGCCTTAGTGGGACAGGGGACACTGAAGCTTTCTTT
>-|TRBJ1-6|-|TRBV5-4
CASSHKGSYNSPLHF
TGTGCCAGCAGCCACAAGGGAAGCTATAATTCACCCCTCCACTTT
>-|TRBJ1-1|-|TRBV18
CASSPVGADTEAFF
TGTGCCAGCTCACCAGTAGGGGCCGACACTGAAGCTTTCTTT
>-|TRBJ1-2|-|TRBV14
CASSQVQGGYGYTF
TGTGCCAGCAGCCAAGTCCAGGGAGGGTATGGCTACACCTTC
>TRBD2|TRBJ2-2|-|TRBV27
CASSSPSGGAGTGELFF
TGTGCCAGCAGTTCTCCTAGCGGGGGGGCGGGCACCGGGGAGCTGTTTTTT
>-|TRBJ2-7|-|TRBV4-2
CASSQTEDPTYEQYF
TGTGCCAGCAGCCAGACAGAGGATCCAACCTACGAGCAGTACTTC
>-|TRBJ1-2|-|TRBV5-4
CASSPGQGNYGYTF
TGTGCCAGCAGCCCAGGGCAGGGGAACTATGGCTACACCTTC
>-|TRBJ1-5|-|TRBV4-3
CASSQTENQPQHF
TGCGCCAGCAGCCAGACGGAAAATCAGCCCCAGCATTTT
>-|TRBJ1-3|-|TRBV6-5
CASSSALSGNTIYF
TGTGCCAGCAGCTCGGCTCTCTCTGGAAACACCATATATTTT
>-|TRBJ1-6|-|TRBV6-5
CASSFRGRANSPLHF
TGTGCCAGCAGTTTCCGTGGACGGGCTAATTCACCCCTCCACTTT
>TRBD2|TRBJ2-1|-|TRBV10-3
CAISELAGVDEQFF
TGTGCCATCAGTGAACTAGCGGGAGTCGATGAGCAGTTCTTC
>-|TRBJ2-1|once|TRBV28
CASSSNRGTDYNEQFF
TGTGCCAGCAGTTCGAATCGGGGGACCGACTACAATGAGCAGTTCTTC
>TRBD1|TRBJ1-2|-|TRBV7-2
CASSSRRGQGFYGYTF
TGTGCCAGCAGCTCGAGAAGGGGACAGGGTTTTTATGGCTACACCTTC
>-|TRBJ2-7|-|TRBV28
CASRPHGTSDEQYF
TGTGCCAGCAGACCCCACGGGACCAGCGACGAGCAGTACTTC
>TRBD1|TRBJ1-5|-|TRBV28
CASSSGGHSNQPQHF
TGTGCCAGCAGTTCAGGGGGACACAGCAATCAGCCCCAGCATTTT
>-|TRBJ1-6|-|TRBV7-8
CASSLPASWSPLHF
TGTGCCAGCAGCTTGCCAGCTTCTTGGTCACCCCTCCACTTT
>-|TRBJ2-3|-|TRBV19
CASSPSGRTDTQYF
TGTGCCAGTAGTCCCTCAGGGCGCACAGATACGCAGTATTTT
>-|TRBJ2-2|once|TRBV29-1
CSVGTPLTGELFF
TGCAGCGTTGGGACGCCGTTGACCGGGGAGCTGTTTTTT
>-|TRBJ2-3|-|TRBV6-6
CASSKRGDTQYF
TGTGCCAGCAGTAAACGTGGAGATACGCAGTATTTT
>-|TRBJ2-2|-|TRBV9
CASSPGERSNTGELFF
TGTGCCAGCAGCCCAGGGGAAAGGTCGAACACCGGGGAGCTGTTTTTT
>TRBD1|TRBJ2-5|-|TRBV5-4
CASSPGAGTGTQETQYF
TGTGCCAGCAGCCCTGGCGCCGGGACAGGGACTCAAGAGACCCAGTACTTC
>-|TRBJ2-2|-|TRBV4-3
CASSQGSSGNTGELFF
TGCGCCAGCAGCCAAGGGTCGTCCGGGAACACCGGGGAGCTGTTTTTT
>TRBD1|TRBJ2-1|few|TRBV6-1
CASSEHRGLAYNEQFF
TGTGCCAGCAGTGAGCACAGGGGTCTTGCCTACAATGAGCAGTTCTTC
>-|TRBJ2-7|-|TRBV7-9
CASGQLSYEQYF
TGTGCCAGCGGACAGTTAAGTTACGAGCAGTACTTC
>-|TRBJ2-7|-|TRBV12-5
CASGQGVYEQYF
TGTGCTAGTGGTCAAGGTGTCTACGAGCAGTACTTC
>-|TRBJ2-6|few|TRBV29-1
CSVNSGANVLTF
TGCAGCGTTAACTCTGGGGCCAACGTCCTGACTTTC
>-|TRBJ1-1|-|TRBV18
CASSPDGGLRAFF
TGTGCCAGCTCGCCCGACGGGGGTCTTAGAGCTTTCTTT
>-|TRBJ2-1|-|TRBV11-3
CASTLSGTANNEQFF
TGTGCCAGCACACTCTCCGGGACGGCTAACAATGAGCAGTTCTTC
>-|TRBJ2-4|-|TRBV28
CASSSRGSANIQYF
TGTGCCAGCAGTTCCAGGGGCTCGGCAAACATTCAGTACTTC
>-|TRBJ1-2|-|TRBV6-5
CASSYPGSSNYGYTF
TGTGCCAGCAGTTACCCGGGAAGCTCTAACTATGGCTACACCTTC
>-|TRBJ2-2|-|TRBV28
CASSLLGLSTGELFF
TGTGCCAGCAGTTTATTAGGCCTCTCCACCGGGGAGCTGTTTTTT
>TRBD1|TRBJ1-4|-|TRBV9
CASSTWDRVNEKLFF
TGTGCCAGCAGCACCTGGGACAGGGTTAATGAAAAACTGTTTTTT